The source of this T cell receptor (beta chain) is a study of control samples from healthy donors and cancer patients. This CDR3 has 14 amino acids. Germline CDR1 MGHRA, CDR2 YSYEKL. V was clipped by 4 bases and J by 8 bases; unmatched bases: 7. This clone has just one count. Libraries were prepared by immunoSEQ multiplex PCR; TCRdb keeps only in-frame clonotypes and omits some of them. The sample has 150,000 or so clones; over 85% are singletons. This TCR was sampled from a man aged 35-49 years in good health. The sample was blood. V usage is TRBV4-1 and J usage is TRBJ1-4; TRBD1 agrees at 7 bases. The DNA of the CDR3 is TGCGCCAGCAGCCTCGACAGGGTGGGGGAAAAACTGTTTTTT. It translates to CASSLDRVGEKLFF.